This TCR beta chain was identified during a study of cytomegalovirus exposure and HLA in healthy donors. This clone has just a few counts. 60 Vbeta and 13 Jbeta primers were used in PCR. Measured with immunoSEQ multiplex PCR; TCRdb has only the in-frame clones, and not every one. The sample contains 95,000 to 150,000 clones, 15% to 19% of which appear only once. This clonotype originated in a woman younger than 35 in good health and CMV-seronegative. The sample consisted of PBMCs.

This chain's CDR3 is CASSHVRGGSTYNEQFF. CDR3 DNA: TGTGCCAGCAGCCACGTTCGGGGCGGGAGTACCTACAATGAGCAGTTCTTC. The V and J genes are TRBV5-6 and TRBJ2-1; TRBD2 aligns across 7 bases. There are 17 residues in the CDR3. J was trimmed by 2 bases and V by 4 bases; bases with no gene match: 12. CDR1 SGHDT and CDR2 YYEEEE come from the germline V gene.